Following are 20 T cell receptor beta chains from one sample sequenced in a study of T-cell reconstitution after alpha-beta-depleted transplantation in children. A TCRbeta library incorporating unique molecular identifiers was prepared. TCRdb redid the calling of the PCR reads with MiXCR, one entry per CDR3 protein. The table includes about 440,000 distinct CDR3 sequences, 43% detected once. The source was PBMCs, collected before TCRalphabeta/CD19-depleted stem cell transplant. The receptors stem from a girl aged 2-15 years with aplastic anemia, due to receive a stem cell transplant.

The gene calls are TRBV11-3 and TRBJ2-2; no clear D gene. V was trimmed by 5 bases and J by 5 bases, leaving 6 bases between them. CDR1 SGHNT and CDR2 YENEEA come from the germline V gene. The CDR3 has 12 amino acids. CDR3 in DNA: TGTGCCAGCAGCCGGAAGACCGGGGAGCTGTTTTTT. This encodes CASSRKTGELFF.

This clonotype showed up many times. V usage is TRBV28 and J usage is TRBJ1-5; TRBD1 is a possible D gene (6 bases). The CDR3 is made up of 15 amino acids. Germline lookup yields CDR1 MDHEN and CDR2 SYDVKM. The V and J ends lost 4 bases and 2 bases respectively, with 12 bases between them. The chain's CDR3 is CASSSPGVGNQPQHF. The CDR3 coding sequence is TGTGCCAGCAGTTCGCCAGGGGTGGGCAATCAGCCCCAGCATTTT.

This clonotype was seen many times. The chain combines TRBV9 with TRBJ2-5; D possibly corresponds to TRBD1 (5 bases). The CDR3 runs to 13 residues. Germline assignment: CDR1 SGDLS and CDR2 YYNGEE. V was clipped by 3 bases and J by 1 base, with 7 bases between them. CDR3 DNA sequence: TGTGCCAGCAGCGAGGGGATCCAAGAGACCCAGTACTTC. This codes for CASSEGIQETQYF.

The sample holds many counts of this clonotype. This chain uses TRBV28 with TRBJ2-2; D may match TRBD1 or TRBD2 (6 bases each). The CDR3 covers 16 residues. Trimming pared 10 bases from V and 1 base from J, leaving 19 bases between. Germline assignment: CDR1 MDHEN and CDR2 SYDVKM. The CDR3 protein is CATQFRGERNTGELFF. CDR3 sequence (DNA): TGTGCCACCCAGTTTAGGGGGGAGAGGAACACCGGGGAGCTGTTTTTT.

V is TRBV7-4 and J is TRBJ2-3; possibly TRBD2 for D (7 bases). From germline, CDR1 is SGHVT and CDR2 SQSDAQ. V was shortened by 7 bases and J by 3 bases, with 17 bases between the two germline ends. The CDR3 totals 15 residues. CDR3 amino acids: CASTLSGTCTDTQYF. CDR3 DNA: TGTGCCAGCACCCTAAGCGGGACATGTACAGATACGCAGTATTTT.

This clonotype has only a few counts. The genes are TRBV13 and TRBJ2-6, with 12 bases lining up with TRBD1. Trimming removed 2 bases from V and 4 bases from J; junction bases left unmatched: 12. The CDR3 totals 20 residues. Germline V gene lookup returns CDR1 PRHDT and CDR2 FYEKMQ (reference sequence). CDR3 protein: CASSLSTGDRGRSGANVLTF. The CDR3 DNA is TGTGCCAGCAGCTTAAGCACCGGGGACAGGGGGCGTTCGGGGGCCAACGTCCTGACTTTC.

The chain uses TRBV18 and TRBJ1-1; 7 bases map to TRBD1. This CDR3 is built from 15 residues. V lost 1 base and J lost 4; bases outside the gene matches: 6. Per the germline V gene, CDR1 is KGHSH and CDR2 is LQKENI. Here the CDR3 DNA reads TGTGCCAGCTCACCACAGGGGGCGACGGCCACTGAAGCTTTCTTT. It translates to CASSPQGATATEAFF.

This clonotype was seen repeatedly, ten times or more. The V and J genes are TRBV4-1 and TRBJ1-2; 9 bases agree with TRBD1. There are 13 residues in the CDR3. The J segment lost 4 bases and the V segment lost 4 bases, leaving 1 base of the junction unmatched. CDR1 is MGHRA and CDR2 is YSYEKL in the germline V gene. The CDR3 loop is CASSPGQGYGYTF. The CDR3 region has the DNA TGCGCCAGCAGCCCGGGACAGGGCTATGGCTACACCTTC.

In its sample, this clonotype was seen a few times. This rearrangement joins TRBV27 to TRBJ1-1; 7 positions match TRBD1. This CDR3 has 15 amino acids. Germline CDR1 and CDR2: MNHEY and SMNVEV (reference sequence). With V trimmed by 3 bases and J by 4 bases, 8 bases remained unmatched. The CDR3 loop reads CASSLRGRTTTEAFF. As DNA, the CDR3 is TGTGCCAGCAGTTTGAGGGGGCGAACGACCACTGAAGCTTTCTTT.

There are a few counts of this clonotype. The rearrangement joins TRBV28 to TRBJ2-3; 8 positions match TRBD1. Germline assignment: CDR1 MDHEN and CDR2 SYDVKM. J was trimmed by 2 bases and V by 3 bases; bases with no gene match: 10. There are 17 residues in the CDR3. CDR3 DNA sequence: TGTGCCAGCAGTTTCTTCGGACAGGGCATATCCACAGATACGCAGTATTTT. Amino acids: CASSFFGQGISTDTQYF.

The gene calls are TRBV6-5 and TRBJ2-7; D uncertain. Trimming took 3 bases from V and 6 from J, leaving 6 bases between them. Germline values: CDR1 MNHEY, CDR2 SVGAGI. The CDR3 sequence is 11 residues long. The CDR3 DNA reads as TGTGCCAGCAGTTATTCGGGCGAGCAGTACTTC. Protein: CASSYSGEQYF.

The sample holds a few counts of this clonotype. The rearrangement links TRBV2 to TRBJ2-7; TRBD1 or TRBD2 may be the D gene (5 bases each). The V end was cut by 3 bases, the J end by 3 bases, with 15 bases between. Looked up from germline, CDR1 is SNHLY and CDR2 is FYNNEI. The CDR3 loop spans 15 amino acids. CDR3 sequence: CASSEIRVGGYEQYF. DNA for the CDR3: TGTGCCAGCAGTGAGATCAGGGTCGGAGGCTACGAGCAGTACTTC.

This clonotype was recorded a few times. J is TRBJ1-5 and V is TRBV25-1; a possible D gene is TRBD1 (5 bases). Germline assignment: CDR1 MGHDK and CDR2 SYGVNS. There are 14 residues in the CDR3. V dropped 1 base and J dropped 2 bases, with 6 bases sitting between them. This CDR3 reads CASSESGGNQPQHF. The CDR3 bases are TGTGCCAGCAGTGAATCGGGGGGCAATCAGCCCCAGCATTTT. The entire variable domain, with the rest obtained from reference TRBV25-1 and TRBJ1-5, is as follows: EADIYQTPRYLVIGTGKKITLECSQTMGHDKMYWYQQDPGMELHLIHYSYGVNSTEKGDLSSESTVSRIRTEHFPLTLESARPSHTSQYLCASSESGGNQPQHFGDGTRLSIL.

With regard to this clonotype: This sequence may be a read error, since a much larger clone differs from it by one base. This chain connects TRBV11-2 to TRBJ2-7, with TRBD2 matching over 8 bases. CDR3 length: 15 amino acids. Germline-derived CDR1 and CDR2 are SGHAT and FQNNGV. The CDR3 DNA follows: TGTGCCAGCTGCTTAGGAGCCGGGACTAGCTACGAGCAGTACTTC. This gives the protein CASCLGAGTSYEQYF.

The table lists this clonotype with a few counts. The chain is built from TRBV20-1 and TRBJ1-6, with D maybe TRBD1 (6 bases). Germline-derived CDR1 and CDR2 are DFQATT and SNEGSKA (reference sequence). The V gene lost 6 bases and the J gene lost 9 bases, with 15 bases spanning the gap. This CDR3 comprises 13 residues. The CDR3 DNA follows: TGCAGTGCCTGGGGGGGGGCCTTTTCACCCCTCCACTTT. Translation gives CSAWGGAFSPLHF.

This chain uses TRBV7-3 with TRBJ2-6, with 7 bases identical to TRBD2. The CDR3 consists of 22 residues. The ends lost 1 base at V and 4 bases at J; junction bases unmatched: 22. Germline V gene data show CDR1 as SGHTA and CDR2 as FQGTGA. For the CDR3, the DNA is TGTGCCAGCAGCTTAATTCCTCGCAGCGGGGACCGGAGCAACGGAGGGGCCAACGTCCTGACTTTC. Residues: CASSLIPRSGDRSNGGANVLTF.

V and J are TRBV20-1 and TRBJ2-6; the D is unclear. CDR1 and CDR2 from the germline V gene are DFQATT and SNEGSKA (reference sequence). The CDR3 totals 15 residues. Trimming left V 0 bases short and J 0 bases short, with 6 bases between. DNA of the CDR3: TGCAGTGCTAGAGACAGGTACTCTGGGGCCAACGTCCTGACTTTC. Translation: CSARDRYSGANVLTF.

This clonotype was seen once. V is TRBV15 and J is TRBJ2-1; no reliable D call. The V and J ends lost 0 bases and 2 bases respectively, with 8 bases between them. There are 15 residues in the CDR3. In germline, CDR1 is LNHNV, CDR2 YYDKDF (reference sequence). CDR3 DNA: TGTGCCACCAGCAGAGACAGGAGTACCTACAATGAGCAGTTCTTC. It is translated as CATSRDRSTYNEQFF. Full variable domain (missing parts from reference TRBV15 and TRBJ2-1): DAMVIQNPRYQVTQFGKPVTLSCSQTLNHNVMYWYQQKSSQAPKLLFHYYDKDFNNEADTPDNFQSRRPNTSFCFLDIRSPGLGDTAMYLCATSRDRSTYNEQFFGPGTRLTVL.

The chain employs TRBV5-1 and TRBJ2-3, with 8 bases that match TRBD2. Germline CDR1 SGHRS, CDR2 YFSETQ. The V gene end was trimmed by 5 bases and the J gene end by 1 base; junction bases not matched to a gene: 3. This CDR3 contains 14 residues. The DNA for the CDR3 is TGCGCCAGCAGAAAGACTAGCGGCACAGATACGCAGTATTTT. Protein sequence: CASRKTSGTDTQYF. Together with reference TRBV5-1 and TRBJ2-3, the CDR3 gives the full variable domain: KAGVTQTPRYLIKTRGQQVTLSCSPISGHRSVSWYQQTPGQGLQFLFEYFSETQRNKGNFPGRFSGRQFSNSRSEMNVSTLELGDSALYLCASRKTSGTDTQYFGPGTRLTVL.

V usage is TRBV6-5 and J usage is TRBJ2-7; TRBD2 matches 8 bases. The V segment lost 3 bases and the J segment 4 bases; nucleotides outside the gene matches: 11. CDR1 and CDR2 (germline): MNHEY, SVGAGI. The CDR3 runs to 16 residues. The CDR3 coding sequence is TGTGCCAGCAGTTATACTAGCGGTCGTACTAGATACGAGCAGTACTTC. Its protein product is CASSYTSGRTRYEQYF.